These T cell receptor beta chains were read from a single sample in a study of blood T cell repertoires in COVID-19. The repertoire was sequenced with immunoSEQ multiplex PCR; TCRdb's copy has only in-frame clones and lacks some. The profile shows under 450,000 clones, about nine tenths of them singletons. What was sequenced was peripheral blood. These receptors originate from a woman aged 50 to 65 with COVID-19, enrolled during active disease. Each CDR3 is given with its conserved first and last residue. The D gene is left open where the match is weak. Size tells how often a clone was seen (once, few, many) or the class of an expanded clone, and some rows leave it out.

cdr3_aa cdr3_nt j_call d_call clone_size v_call
CASSPRGDISTGELFF TGTGCCAGCAGCCCGCGTGGGGACATCTCCACCGGGGAGCTGTTTTTT TRBJ2-2 . . TRBV9
CASGFGRQGVNTEAFF TGTGCTAGTGGTTTCGGCCGGCAGGGGGTGAACACTGAAGCTTTCTTT TRBJ1-1 TRBD1 . TRBV12-5
CASSETDTGELFF TGTGCCAGCAGTGAGACAGACACCGGGGAGCTGTTTTTT TRBJ2-2 . . TRBV27
CASSRTGWDEQYF TGTGCCAGCAGCAGGACAGGATGGGACGAGCAGTACTTC TRBJ2-7 TRBD1 . TRBV6-5
CASSSLPSGTASYEQYF TGCGCCAGCAGCTCCCTCCCCTCCGGGACTGCCTCCTACGAGCAGTACTTC TRBJ2-7 . . TRBV5-1
CASSLIPGMNTEAFF TGTGCCAGCAGTTTAATTCCAGGGATGAACACTGAAGCTTTCTTT TRBJ1-1 . . TRBV28
CASSPPGGPYNEQFF TGTGCCAGCAGTCCCCCGGGAGGACCTTACAATGAGCAGTTCTTC TRBJ2-1 TRBD2 . TRBV25-1
CAYAGGGRNTIYF TGTGCTTATGCCGGAGGGGGCCGAAACACCATATATTTT TRBJ1-3 TRBD1 . TRBV5-8
CASSATGLPNEKLFF TGTGCCAGCAGCGCCACAGGGCTACCTAATGAAAAACTGTTTTTT TRBJ1-4 . . TRBV7-9
CASSTSTDTQYF TGTGCCAGCAGCACTAGCACAGATACGCAGTATTTT TRBJ2-3 . few TRBV7-6
CASSIVGAGEHIPYSNQPQHF TGTGCCAGTAGTATTGTGGGGGCCGGAGAGCATATTCCATATAGCAATCAGCCCCAGCATTTT TRBJ1-5 . . TRBV19
CASSFPKSRDAYEQYF TGTGCCAGCAGCTTCCCCAAGTCGCGAGATGCCTACGAGCAGTACTTC TRBJ2-7 . . TRBV7-9
CAIKGGRGAGHTGELFF TGTGCCATCAAGGGTGGGAGGGGCGCGGGTCACACCGGGGAGCTGTTTTTT TRBJ2-2 TRBD2 . TRBV10-3
CAWSGDRAYGYTF TGTGCCTGGAGCGGGGACAGGGCCTATGGCTACACCTTC TRBJ1-2 TRBD1 . TRBV30
CASSYSGRGYTEAFF TGTGCCAGCAGTTACTCGGGCAGGGGGTACACTGAAGCTTTCTTT TRBJ1-1 TRBD1 . TRBV6-6
CASSTPNYGYTF TGTGCCAGCAGCACACCTAACTATGGCTACACCTTC TRBJ1-2 . . TRBV11-2
CATRGGNIQYF TGTGCCACGCGGGGTGGAAACATTCAGTACTTC TRBJ2-4 . . TRBV19
CASSLEKGREQYF TGTGCCAGCAGCTTAGAAAAGGGGCGAGAGCAGTACTTC TRBJ2-7 . . TRBV7-9
CSVELASGSSYEQYF TGCAGCGTTGAACTAGCTTCCGGGTCCTCCTACGAGCAGTACTTC TRBJ2-7 . . TRBV29-1
CASSSFASGNTEAFF TGTGCCAGCAGCTCCTTCGCATCCGGGAACACTGAAGCTTTCTTT TRBJ1-1 . . TRBV7-9
CASSQDRVLSEAFF TGCGCCAGCAGCCAAGACAGGGTTTTGTCTGAAGCTTTCTTT TRBJ1-1 . once TRBV4-1
CASSLSGLGIVYNEQFF TGTGCCAGCAGCTTGTCGGGACTAGGAATTGTTTACAATGAGCAGTTCTTC TRBJ2-1 TRBD2 . TRBV5-4
CASSSRQATYEQYF TGCGCCAGCAGCTCCCGACAGGCCACCTACGAGCAGTACTTC TRBJ2-7 . . TRBV5-1
CASSLRVRVSEQPQHF TGTGCCAGCAGCCTGAGGGTGAGGGTTTCAGAACAGCCCCAGCATTTT TRBJ1-5 . . TRBV28
CASSYVLETEAFF TGTGCCAGCAGCTATGTTCTGGAGACTGAAGCTTTCTTT TRBJ1-1 . . TRBV13
CAVSSNYGYTF TGTGCCGTGAGCTCTAACTATGGCTACACCTTC TRBJ1-2 . . TRBV28
CASSTQIGEGRTEAFF TGTGCCAGCAGCACCCAAATAGGGGAGGGAAGAACTGAAGCTTTCTTT TRBJ1-1 . . TRBV7-6
CASSLGPGTQYF TGTGCCAGCAGCTTGGGTCCAGGTACGCAGTATTTT TRBJ2-3 . . TRBV5-6
CASHRGQDTGELFF TGTGCCAGCCACAGGGGGCAGGACACCGGGGAGCTGTTTTTT TRBJ2-2 TRBD1 . TRBV18
CASSEIAGQTIYYGYTF TGTGCCAGCAGTGAAATCGCGGGACAGACAATTTACTATGGCTACACCTTC TRBJ1-2 TRBD1 . TRBV6-1
CASSQESPGSGNTIYF TGTGCCAGCAGCCAAGAAAGTCCAGGGTCAGGAAACACCATATATTTT TRBJ1-3 . once TRBV4-2
CASGLVLRDEAFF TGTGCTAGTGGTTTGGTACTGCGAGATGAAGCTTTCTTT TRBJ1-1 . . TRBV12-5
CASSLSTGTDTQYF TGTGCCAGCAGTTTATCAACTGGCACAGATACGCAGTATTTT TRBJ2-3 . . TRBV27
CSAGRQGNEQYF TGCAGCGCTGGGCGACAGGGGAACGAGCAGTACTTC TRBJ2-7 TRBD1 . TRBV29-1
CASSGGTGPYGYTF TGTGCCAGCAGCGGGGGGACAGGGCCCTATGGCTACACCTTC TRBJ1-2 TRBD1 . TRBV3-1/TRBV3-2
CASSPLIAGTPSSGANVLTF TGTGCCAGCTCACCACTAATAGCGGGAACGCCGAGCTCTGGGGCCAACGTCCTGACTTTC TRBJ2-6 TRBD2 once TRBV18
CTSSQDREGGHNEKLFF TGCACCAGCAGCCAAGATAGGGAGGGGGGTCATAATGAAAAACTGTTTTTT TRBJ1-4 . . TRBV1
CASSPPGEGAQPQHF TGTGCCAGCAGCCCCCCCGGGGAGGGCGCTCAGCCCCAGCATTTT TRBJ1-5 . . TRBV6-5
CASSGPEQELPWNQPQHF TGTGCCAGCAGTGGTCCAGAACAGGAACTGCCGTGGAATCAGCCCCAGCATTTT TRBJ1-5 . . TRBV6-1
CASSPPTGDEKLFF TGTGCCAGCTCACCACCGACAGGGGATGAAAAACTGTTTTTT TRBJ1-4 TRBD1 . TRBV18
CSVGQRETQYF TGCAGCGTTGGACAGCGAGAGACCCAGTACTTC TRBJ2-5 . . TRBV29-1
CASSYLGQFNQPQHF TGTGCCAGCAGTTACTTGGGACAGTTCAATCAGCCCCAGCATTTT TRBJ1-5 TRBD1 . TRBV6-5
CASSPGSGAYEQYF TGTGCCAGCTCACCTGGAAGTGGAGCCTACGAGCAGTACTTC TRBJ2-7 . few TRBV18
CATTGYGYTF TGTGCCACGACCGGGTATGGCTACACCTTC TRBJ1-2 . . TRBV6-1
CASSSLGGAEAFF TGTGCCAGCAGCTCACTTGGGGGGGCTGAAGCTTTCTTT TRBJ1-1 . . TRBV7-2
CASSLMRASYNEQFF TGTGCCAGCAGCTTAATGAGGGCCTCCTACAATGAGCAGTTCTTC TRBJ2-1 . . TRBV7-3
CASSSGLAVGEQYF TGTGCCAGCAGCTCGGGACTAGCGGTGGGGGAGCAGTACTTC TRBJ2-7 TRBD2 . TRBV6-6
CASSPGGQAVIHEQYF TGTGCCAGCAGCCCCGGTGGACAGGCGGTGATCCACGAGCAGTACTTC TRBJ2-7 TRBD1 . TRBV7-6
CASSSDRADTQYF TGTGCCAGCAGCTCGGACAGGGCAGATACGCAGTATTTT TRBJ2-3 TRBD1 . TRBV27
CASMAGGLMNTQYF TGTGCCAGCATGGCGGGGGGGCTAATGAATACGCAGTATTTT TRBJ2-3 TRBD2 . TRBV3-1/TRBV3-2
CASSYSGGGGYTF TGTGCCAGCAGTTACTCGGGGGGAGGAGGCTACACCTTC TRBJ1-2 . . TRBV6-6
CASSFGGALETQYF TGTGCCAGCAGCTTCGGAGGAGCTTTGGAGACCCAGTACTTC TRBJ2-5 . . TRBV5-4
CASSPSGYTDTQYF TGCGCCAGCAGCCCTAGCGGGTACACAGATACGCAGTATTTT TRBJ2-3 TRBD2 . TRBV5-1
CASSYTGANTEAFF TGTGCCAGCAGTTACACTGGGGCGAACACTGAAGCTTTCTTT TRBJ1-1 . . TRBV6-6